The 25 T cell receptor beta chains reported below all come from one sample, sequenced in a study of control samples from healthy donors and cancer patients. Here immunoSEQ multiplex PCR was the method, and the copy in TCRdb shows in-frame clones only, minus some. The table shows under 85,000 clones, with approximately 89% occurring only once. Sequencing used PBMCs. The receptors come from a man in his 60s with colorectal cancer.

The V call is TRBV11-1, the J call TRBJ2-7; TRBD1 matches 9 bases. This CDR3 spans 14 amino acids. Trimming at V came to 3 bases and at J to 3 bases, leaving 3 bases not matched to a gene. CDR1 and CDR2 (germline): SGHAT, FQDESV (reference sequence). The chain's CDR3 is CASSFGTGNYEQYF. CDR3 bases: TGTGCCAGCAGCTTCGGGACAGGGAACTACGAGCAGTACTTC.

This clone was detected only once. The CDR3 DNA reads TGTGCCTGGAGTGCGGACAGGCACTCTGGAAACACCATATATTTT. This gives the protein CAWSADRHSGNTIYF. The chain combines TRBV30 with TRBJ1-3; 7 positions match TRBD1. Germline lookup yields CDR1 GTSNPN and CDR2 SVGIG (reference sequence). With V trimmed by 1 base and J by 0 bases, 3 bases remained unmatched. The CDR3 is made up of 15 amino acids.

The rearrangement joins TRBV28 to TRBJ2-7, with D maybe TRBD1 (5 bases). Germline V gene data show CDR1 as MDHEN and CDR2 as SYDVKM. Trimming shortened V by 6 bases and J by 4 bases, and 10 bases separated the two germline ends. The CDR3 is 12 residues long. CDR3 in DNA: TGTGCCAGCAGGGACATAAATTACGAGCAGTACTTC. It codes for CASRDINYEQYF.

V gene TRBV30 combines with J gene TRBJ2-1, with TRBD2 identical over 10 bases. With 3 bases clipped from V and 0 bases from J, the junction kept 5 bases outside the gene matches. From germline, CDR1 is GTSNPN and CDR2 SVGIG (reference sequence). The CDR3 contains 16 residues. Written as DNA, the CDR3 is TGTGCCTGGAGGAGCGGGGGGGCCCGCTCCTACAATGAGCAGTTCTTC. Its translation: CAWRSGGARSYNEQFF.

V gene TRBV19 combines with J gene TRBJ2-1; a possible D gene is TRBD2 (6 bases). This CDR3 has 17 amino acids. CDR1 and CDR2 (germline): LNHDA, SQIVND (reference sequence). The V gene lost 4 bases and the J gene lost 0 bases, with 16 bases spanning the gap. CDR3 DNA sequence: TGTGCCAGTAGTACCTCAACTAGCTGGAGCTCCTACAATGAGCAGTTCTTC. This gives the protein CASSTSTSWSSYNEQFF.

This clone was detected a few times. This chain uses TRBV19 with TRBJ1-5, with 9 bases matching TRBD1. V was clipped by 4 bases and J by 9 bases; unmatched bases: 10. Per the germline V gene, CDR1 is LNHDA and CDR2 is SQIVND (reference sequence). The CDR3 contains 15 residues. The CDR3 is CASSNRGQGVVPQHF. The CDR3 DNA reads TGTGCCAGTAGTAACCGGGGACAGGGTGTTGTGCCCCAGCATTTT.

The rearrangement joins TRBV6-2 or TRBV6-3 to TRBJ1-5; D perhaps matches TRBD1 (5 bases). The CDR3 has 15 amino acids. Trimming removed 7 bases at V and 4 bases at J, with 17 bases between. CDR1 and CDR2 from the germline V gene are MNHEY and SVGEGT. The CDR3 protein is CASTPSRVANQPQHF. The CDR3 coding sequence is TGTGCCAGCACCCCCAGCAGGGTAGCAAATCAGCCCCAGCATTTT.

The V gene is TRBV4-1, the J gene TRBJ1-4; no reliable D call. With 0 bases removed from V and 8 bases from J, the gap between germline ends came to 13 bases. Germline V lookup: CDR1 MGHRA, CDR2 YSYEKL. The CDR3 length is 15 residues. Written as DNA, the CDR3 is TGCGCCAGCAGCCAAGATGGCAGGAACGCAGAAAAACTGTTTTTT. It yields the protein CASSQDGRNAEKLFF.

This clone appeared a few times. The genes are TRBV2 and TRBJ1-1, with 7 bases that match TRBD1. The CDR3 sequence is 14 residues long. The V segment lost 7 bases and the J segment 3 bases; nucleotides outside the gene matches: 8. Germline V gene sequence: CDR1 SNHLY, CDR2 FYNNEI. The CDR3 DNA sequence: TGTGCCAGCAAGGGGGCAAATGGAGACACTGAAGCTTTCTTT. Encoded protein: CASKGANGDTEAFF.

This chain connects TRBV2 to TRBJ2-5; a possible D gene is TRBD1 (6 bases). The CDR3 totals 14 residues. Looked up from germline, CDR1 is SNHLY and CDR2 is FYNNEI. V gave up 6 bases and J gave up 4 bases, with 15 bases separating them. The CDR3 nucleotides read TGTGCCAGCAGAAGTCAACAGGGTTCAGAGACCCAGTACTTC. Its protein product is CASRSQQGSETQYF.

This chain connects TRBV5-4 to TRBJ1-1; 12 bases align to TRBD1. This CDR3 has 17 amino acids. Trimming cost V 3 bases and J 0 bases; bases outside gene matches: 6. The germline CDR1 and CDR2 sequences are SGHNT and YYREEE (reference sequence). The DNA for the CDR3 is TGTGCCAGCAGCTGGGACAGGGGGCTAGGGGTGAACACTGAAGCTTTCTTT. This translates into CASSWDRGLGVNTEAFF.

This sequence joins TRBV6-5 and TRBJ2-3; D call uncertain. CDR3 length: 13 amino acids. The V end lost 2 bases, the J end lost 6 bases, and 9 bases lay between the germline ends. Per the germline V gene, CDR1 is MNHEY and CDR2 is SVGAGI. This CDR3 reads CASSYRAADTQYF. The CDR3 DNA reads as TGTGCCAGCAGTTACCGCGCCGCGGATACGCAGTATTTT.

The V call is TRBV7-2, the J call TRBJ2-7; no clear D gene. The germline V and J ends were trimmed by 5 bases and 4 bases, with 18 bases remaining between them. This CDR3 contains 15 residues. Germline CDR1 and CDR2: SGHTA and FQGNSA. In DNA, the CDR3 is TGTGCCAGCAGCCCAAGGTTAGGTTATTCATACGAGCAGTACTTC. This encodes CASSPRLGYSYEQYF.

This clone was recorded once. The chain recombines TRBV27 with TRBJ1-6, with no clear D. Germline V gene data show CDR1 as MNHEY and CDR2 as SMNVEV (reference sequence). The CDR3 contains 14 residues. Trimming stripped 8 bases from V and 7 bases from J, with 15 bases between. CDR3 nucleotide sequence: TGTGCCAGCTCCCCGGGGTTCGGGAATTCACCCCTCCACTTT. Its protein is CASSPGFGNSPLHF.

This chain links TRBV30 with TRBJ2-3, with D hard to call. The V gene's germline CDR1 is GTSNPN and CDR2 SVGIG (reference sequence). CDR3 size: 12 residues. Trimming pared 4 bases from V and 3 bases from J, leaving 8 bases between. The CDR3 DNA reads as TGTGCCTGGATCGGTGGGACAGATACGCAGTATTTT. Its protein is CAWIGGTDTQYF.

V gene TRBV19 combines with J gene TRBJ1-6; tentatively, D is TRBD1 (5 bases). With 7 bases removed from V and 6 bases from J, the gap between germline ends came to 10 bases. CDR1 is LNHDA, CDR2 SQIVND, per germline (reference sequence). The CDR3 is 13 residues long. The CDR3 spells CASTAGSNSPLHF. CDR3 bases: TGTGCCAGTACGGCAGGGAGTAATTCACCCCTCCACTTT.

CDR3 in DNA: TGCGCCAGCAGCAGCGGGACACCTAATGAGCAGTTCTTC. It encodes CASSSGTPNEQFF. The V and J genes are TRBV10-1 and TRBJ2-1; TRBD2 is a possible D gene (7 bases). Looked up from germline, CDR1 is WNHNN and CDR2 is SYGVQD (reference sequence). The CDR3 extends over 13 amino acids. Trimming pared 6 bases from V and 7 bases from J, leaving 13 bases between.

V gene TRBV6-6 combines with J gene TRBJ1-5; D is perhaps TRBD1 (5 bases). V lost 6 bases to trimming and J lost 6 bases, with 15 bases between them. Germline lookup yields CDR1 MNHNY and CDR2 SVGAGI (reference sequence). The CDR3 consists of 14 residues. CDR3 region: CASSPGRAGQPQHF. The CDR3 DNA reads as TGTGCCAGCAGCCCCGGCAGGGCAGGTCAGCCCCAGCATTTT.

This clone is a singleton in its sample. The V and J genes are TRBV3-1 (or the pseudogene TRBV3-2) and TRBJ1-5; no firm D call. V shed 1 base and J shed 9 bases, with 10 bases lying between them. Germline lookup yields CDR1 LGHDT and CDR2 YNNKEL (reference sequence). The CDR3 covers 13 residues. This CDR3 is CASSQADLGPQHF. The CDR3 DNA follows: TGTGCCAGCAGCCAAGCGGATCTGGGGCCCCAGCATTTT.

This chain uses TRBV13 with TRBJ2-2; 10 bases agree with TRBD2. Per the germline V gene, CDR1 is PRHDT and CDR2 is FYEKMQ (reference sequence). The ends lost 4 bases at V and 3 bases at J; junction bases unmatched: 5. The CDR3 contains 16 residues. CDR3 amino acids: CASSSRTSGYTGELFF. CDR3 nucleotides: TGTGCCAGCAGCTCGAGGACTAGCGGTTACACCGGGGAGCTGTTTTTT.

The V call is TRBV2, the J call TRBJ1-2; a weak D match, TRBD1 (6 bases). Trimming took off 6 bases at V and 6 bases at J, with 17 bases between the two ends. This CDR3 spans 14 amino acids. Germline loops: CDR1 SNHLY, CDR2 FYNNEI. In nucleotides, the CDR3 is TGTGCCAGCAGCCCCGACAGGTCCCGCGATGGCTACACCTTC. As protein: CASSPDRSRDGYTF.

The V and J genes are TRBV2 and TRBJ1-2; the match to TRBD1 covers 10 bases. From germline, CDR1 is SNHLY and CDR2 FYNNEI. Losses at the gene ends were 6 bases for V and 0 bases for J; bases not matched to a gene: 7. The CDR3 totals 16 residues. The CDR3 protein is CASSRDRGRANYGYTF. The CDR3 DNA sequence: TGTGCCAGCAGCCGGGACAGGGGTAGGGCTAACTATGGCTACACCTTC.

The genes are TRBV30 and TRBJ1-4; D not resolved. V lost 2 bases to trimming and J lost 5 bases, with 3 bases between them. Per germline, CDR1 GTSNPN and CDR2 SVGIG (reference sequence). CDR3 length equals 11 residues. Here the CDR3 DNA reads TGTGCCTGGAGTTCGAATGAAAAACTGTTTTTT. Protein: CAWSSNEKLFF.

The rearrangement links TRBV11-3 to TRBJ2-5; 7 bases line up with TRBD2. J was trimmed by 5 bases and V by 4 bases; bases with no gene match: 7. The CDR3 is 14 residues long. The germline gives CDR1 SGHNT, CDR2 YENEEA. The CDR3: CASSSHPGGETQYF. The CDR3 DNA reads TGTGCCAGCAGCTCGCACCCCGGGGGGGAGACCCAGTACTTC.

The CDR3 protein is CASSLNGQNDNEQFF. CDR3 nucleotide sequence: TGCGCCAGCAGCTTGAACGGACAGAACGACAATGAGCAGTTCTTC. This sequence joins TRBV5-1 and TRBJ2-1, with D possibly TRBD1 on 6 matching bases. The germline V gene has CDR1 SGHRS and CDR2 YFSETQ. Trimming took 1 base from V and 5 from J, leaving 13 bases between them. The CDR3 consists of 15 residues.